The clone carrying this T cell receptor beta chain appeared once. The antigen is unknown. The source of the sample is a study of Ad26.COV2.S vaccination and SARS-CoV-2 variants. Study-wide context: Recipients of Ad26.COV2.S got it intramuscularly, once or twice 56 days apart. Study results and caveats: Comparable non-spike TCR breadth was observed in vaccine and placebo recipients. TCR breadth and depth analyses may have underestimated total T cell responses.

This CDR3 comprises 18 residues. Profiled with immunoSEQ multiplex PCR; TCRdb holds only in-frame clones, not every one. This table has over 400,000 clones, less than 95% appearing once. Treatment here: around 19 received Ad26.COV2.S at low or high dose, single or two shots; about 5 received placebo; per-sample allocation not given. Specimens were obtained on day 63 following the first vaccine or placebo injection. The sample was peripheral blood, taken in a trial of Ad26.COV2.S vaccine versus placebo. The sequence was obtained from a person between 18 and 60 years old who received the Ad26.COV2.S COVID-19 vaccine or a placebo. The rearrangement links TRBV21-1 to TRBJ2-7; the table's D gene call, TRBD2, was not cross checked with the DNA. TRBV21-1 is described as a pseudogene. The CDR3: CASSKDRTALFHRYEQYF. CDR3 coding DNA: TGTGCCAGCAGCAAAGATCGCACCGCGCTTTTCCACCGGTACGAGCAGTACTTC.